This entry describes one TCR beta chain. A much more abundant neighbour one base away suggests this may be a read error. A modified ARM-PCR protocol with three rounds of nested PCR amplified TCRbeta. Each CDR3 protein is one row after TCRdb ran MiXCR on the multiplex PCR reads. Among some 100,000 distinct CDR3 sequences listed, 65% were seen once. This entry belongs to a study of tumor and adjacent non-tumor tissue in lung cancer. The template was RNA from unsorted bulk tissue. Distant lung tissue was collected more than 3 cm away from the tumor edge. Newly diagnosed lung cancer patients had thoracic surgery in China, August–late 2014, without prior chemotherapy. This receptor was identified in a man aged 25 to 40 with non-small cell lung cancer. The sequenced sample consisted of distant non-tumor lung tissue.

In DNA form, the CDR3 reads TGTGCCAGCAACTCCAGGGGGCGAGGGGAAAAACTGTTTTTT. Its translation is CASNSRGRGEKLFF. The chain employs TRBV5-6 and TRBJ1-4; TRBD1 aligns across 8 bases. The CDR3 totals 14 residues. The V segment lost 6 bases and the J segment 8 bases; nucleotides outside the gene matches: 9. Per the germline V gene, CDR1 is SGHDT and CDR2 is YYEEEE.